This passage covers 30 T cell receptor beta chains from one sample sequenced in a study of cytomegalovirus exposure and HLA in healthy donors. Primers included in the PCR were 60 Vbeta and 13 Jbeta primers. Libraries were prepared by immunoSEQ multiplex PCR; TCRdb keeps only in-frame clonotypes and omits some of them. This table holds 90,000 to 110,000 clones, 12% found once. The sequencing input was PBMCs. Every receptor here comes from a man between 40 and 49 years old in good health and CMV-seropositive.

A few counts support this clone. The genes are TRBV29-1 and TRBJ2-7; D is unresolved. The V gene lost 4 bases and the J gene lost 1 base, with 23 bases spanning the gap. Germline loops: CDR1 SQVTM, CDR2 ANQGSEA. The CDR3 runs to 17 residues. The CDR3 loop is CSVAGLSSFEMSYEQYF. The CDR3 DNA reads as TGCAGCGTTGCCGGGTTATCAAGCTTCGAGATGTCCTACGAGCAGTACTTC.

The CDR3 DNA follows: TGCGCCAGCAGCCAAGCCGACAGGGGGGGCACTGAAGCTTTCTTT. This encodes CASSQADRGGTEAFF. The V and J genes are TRBV4-1 and TRBJ1-1, with 9 bases fitting TRBD1. Germline V gives CDR1 MGHRA, CDR2 YSYEKL. With 1 base clipped from V and 4 bases from J, the junction kept 4 bases outside the gene matches. This CDR3 comprises 15 residues.

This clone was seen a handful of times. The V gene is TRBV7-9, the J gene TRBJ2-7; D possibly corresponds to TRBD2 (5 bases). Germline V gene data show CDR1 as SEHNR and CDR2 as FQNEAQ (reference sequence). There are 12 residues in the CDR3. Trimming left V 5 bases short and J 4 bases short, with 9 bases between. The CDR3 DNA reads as TGTGCCAGCAGCCCTGAGGGTTACGAGCAGTACTTC. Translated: CASSPEGYEQYF.

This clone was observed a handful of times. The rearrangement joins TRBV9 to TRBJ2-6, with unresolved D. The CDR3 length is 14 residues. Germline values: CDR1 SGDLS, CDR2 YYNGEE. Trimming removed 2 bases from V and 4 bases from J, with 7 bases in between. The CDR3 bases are TGTGCCAGCAGCGTCTGGCAAGGGGCCAACGTCCTGACTTTC. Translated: CASSVWQGANVLTF.

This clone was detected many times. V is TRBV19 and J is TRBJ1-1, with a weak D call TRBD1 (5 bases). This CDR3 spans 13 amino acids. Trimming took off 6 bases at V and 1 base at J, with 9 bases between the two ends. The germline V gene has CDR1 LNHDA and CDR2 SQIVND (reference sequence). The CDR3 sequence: CASRVRANTEAFF. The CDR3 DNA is TGTGCCAGTAGGGTCAGGGCGAACACTGAAGCTTTCTTT.

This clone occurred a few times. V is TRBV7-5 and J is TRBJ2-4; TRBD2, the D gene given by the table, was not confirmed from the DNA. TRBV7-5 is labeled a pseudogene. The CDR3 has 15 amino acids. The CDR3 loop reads CARSFVGKAKNIQYF. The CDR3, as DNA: TGTGCCAGAAGCTTTGTCGGGAAGGCCAAAAACATTCAGTACTTC.

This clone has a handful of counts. The CDR3 sequence is CASSLGGANSRTEAFF. CDR3 bases: TGTGCCAGCAGTTTAGGGGGGGCCAATAGTCGTACTGAAGCTTTCTTT. V is TRBV27 and J is TRBJ1-1, with D possibly being TRBD1 (6 bases). V was pared by 2 bases and J by 5 bases, with 18 bases between. The CDR3 consists of 16 residues. Germline CDR1 reads MNHEY; CDR2 reads SMNVEV (reference sequence).

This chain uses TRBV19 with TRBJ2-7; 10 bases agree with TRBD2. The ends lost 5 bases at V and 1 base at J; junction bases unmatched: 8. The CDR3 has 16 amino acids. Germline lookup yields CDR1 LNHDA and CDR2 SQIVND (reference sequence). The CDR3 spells CASSPYSSGGSYEQYF. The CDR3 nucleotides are TGTGCCAGTAGTCCATATTCTAGCGGGGGATCCTACGAGCAGTACTTC. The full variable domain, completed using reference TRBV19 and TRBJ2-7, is DGGITQSPKYLFRKEGQNVTLSCEQNLNHDAMYWYRQDPGQGLRLIYYSQIVNDFQKGDIAEGYSVSREKKESFPLTVTSAQKNPTAFYLCASSPYSSGGSYEQYFGPGTRLTVT.

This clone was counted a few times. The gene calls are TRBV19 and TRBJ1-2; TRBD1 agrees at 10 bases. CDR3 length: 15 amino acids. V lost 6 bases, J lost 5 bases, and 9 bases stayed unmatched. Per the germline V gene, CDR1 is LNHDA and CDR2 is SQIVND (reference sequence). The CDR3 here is CASSPQPGQGYGYTF. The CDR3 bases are TGTGCCAGTAGCCCTCAACCGGGACAGGGGTATGGCTACACCTTC.

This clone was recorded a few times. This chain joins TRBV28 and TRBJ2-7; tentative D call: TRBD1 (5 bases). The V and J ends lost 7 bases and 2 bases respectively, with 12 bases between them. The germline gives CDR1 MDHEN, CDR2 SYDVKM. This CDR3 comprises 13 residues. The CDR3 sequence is CASNRQPTYEQYF. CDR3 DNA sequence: TGTGCCAGCAACAGACAGCCAACCTACGAGCAGTACTTC.

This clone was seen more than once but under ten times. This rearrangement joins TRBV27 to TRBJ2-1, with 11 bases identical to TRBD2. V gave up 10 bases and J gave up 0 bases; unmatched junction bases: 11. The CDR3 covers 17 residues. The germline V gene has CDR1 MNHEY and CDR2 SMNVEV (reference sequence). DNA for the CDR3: TGTGCCACGAGGGGACTAGCGGAGGGGGGCTCCTACAATGAGCAGTTCTTC. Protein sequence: CATRGLAEGGSYNEQFF.

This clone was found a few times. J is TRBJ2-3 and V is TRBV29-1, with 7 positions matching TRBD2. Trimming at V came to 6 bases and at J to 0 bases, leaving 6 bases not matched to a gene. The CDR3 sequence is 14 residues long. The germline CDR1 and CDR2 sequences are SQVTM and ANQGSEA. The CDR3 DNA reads TGCAGCGTGGGGGGGATGGGTAGCACAGATACGCAGTATTTT. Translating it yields CSVGGMGSTDTQYF.

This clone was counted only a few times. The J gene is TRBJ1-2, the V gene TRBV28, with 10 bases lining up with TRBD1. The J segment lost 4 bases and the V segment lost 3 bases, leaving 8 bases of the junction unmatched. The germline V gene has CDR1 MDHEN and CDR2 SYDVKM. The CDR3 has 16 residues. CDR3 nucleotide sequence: TGTGCCAGCAGTTTCTTATATAGGACAGGGGGCTATGGCTACACCTTC. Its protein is CASSFLYRTGGYGYTF.

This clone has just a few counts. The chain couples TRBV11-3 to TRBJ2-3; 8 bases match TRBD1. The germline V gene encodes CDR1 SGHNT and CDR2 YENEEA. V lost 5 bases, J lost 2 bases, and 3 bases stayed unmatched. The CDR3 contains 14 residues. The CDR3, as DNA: TGTGCCAGCAGCGGGGGACAGGTCACAGATACGCAGTATTTT. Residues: CASSGGQVTDTQYF.

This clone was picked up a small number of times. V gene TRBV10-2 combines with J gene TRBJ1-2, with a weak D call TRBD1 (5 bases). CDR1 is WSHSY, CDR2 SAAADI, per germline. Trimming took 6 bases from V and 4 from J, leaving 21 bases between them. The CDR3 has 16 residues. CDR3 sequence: CASSGMKRGDFYGYTF. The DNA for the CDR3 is TGCGCCAGCAGCGGGATGAAACGAGGGGACTTCTATGGCTACACCTTC.

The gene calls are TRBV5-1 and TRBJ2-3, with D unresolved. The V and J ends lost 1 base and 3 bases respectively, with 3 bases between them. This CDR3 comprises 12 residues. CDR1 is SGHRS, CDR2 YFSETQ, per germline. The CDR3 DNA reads TGCGCCAGCAGCTTGTCAACAGATACGCAGTATTTT. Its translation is CASSLSTDTQYF.

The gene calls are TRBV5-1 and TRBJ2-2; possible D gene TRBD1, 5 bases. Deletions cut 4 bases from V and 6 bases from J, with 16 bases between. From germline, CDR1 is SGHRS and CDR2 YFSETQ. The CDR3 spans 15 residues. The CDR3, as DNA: TGCGCCAGCAGCCACTCCGACAGTAACGCCGGGGAGCTGTTTTTT. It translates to CASSHSDSNAGELFF.

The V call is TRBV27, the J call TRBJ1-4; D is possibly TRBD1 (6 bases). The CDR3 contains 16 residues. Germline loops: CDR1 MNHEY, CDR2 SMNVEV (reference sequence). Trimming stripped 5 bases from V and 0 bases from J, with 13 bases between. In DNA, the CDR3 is TGTGCCAGCAGTGCCGGGACACTTGCAACTAATGAAAAACTGTTTTTT. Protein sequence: CASSAGTLATNEKLFF.

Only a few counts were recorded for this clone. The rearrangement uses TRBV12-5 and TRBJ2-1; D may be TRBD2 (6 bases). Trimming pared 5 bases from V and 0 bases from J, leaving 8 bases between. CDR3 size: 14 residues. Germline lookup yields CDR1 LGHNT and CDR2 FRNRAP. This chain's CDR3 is CASGAGSSYNEQFF. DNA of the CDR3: TGTGCTAGTGGTGCGGGAAGCTCCTACAATGAGCAGTTCTTC.

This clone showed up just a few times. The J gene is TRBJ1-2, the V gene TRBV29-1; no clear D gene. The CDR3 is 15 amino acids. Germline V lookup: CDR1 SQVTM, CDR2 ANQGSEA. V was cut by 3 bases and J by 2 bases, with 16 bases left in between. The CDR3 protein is CSVDMAELPNYGYTF. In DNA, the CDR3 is TGCAGCGTTGATATGGCAGAATTGCCCAACTATGGCTACACCTTC.

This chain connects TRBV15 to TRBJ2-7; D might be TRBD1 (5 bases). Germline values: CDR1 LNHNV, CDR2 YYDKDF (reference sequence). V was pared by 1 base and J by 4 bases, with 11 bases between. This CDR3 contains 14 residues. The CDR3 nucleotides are TGTGCCACCAGCAGAGTCACAGGTTGGTACGAGCAGTACTTC. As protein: CATSRVTGWYEQYF.

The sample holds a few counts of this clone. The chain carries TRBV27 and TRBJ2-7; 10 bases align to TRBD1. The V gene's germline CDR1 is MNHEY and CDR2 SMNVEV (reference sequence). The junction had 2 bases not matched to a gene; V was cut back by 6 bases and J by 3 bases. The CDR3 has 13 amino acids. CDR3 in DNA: TGTGCCAGCAGCTGGGACAGGGGCTACGAGCAGTACTTC. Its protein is CASSWDRGYEQYF.

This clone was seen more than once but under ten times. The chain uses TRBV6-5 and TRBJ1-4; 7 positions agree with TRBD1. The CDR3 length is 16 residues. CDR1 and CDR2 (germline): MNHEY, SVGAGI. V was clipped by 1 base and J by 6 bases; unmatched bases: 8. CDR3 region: CASSYYPGQSDEKLFF. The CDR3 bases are TGTGCCAGCAGTTACTACCCGGGACAGAGCGATGAAAAACTGTTTTTT.

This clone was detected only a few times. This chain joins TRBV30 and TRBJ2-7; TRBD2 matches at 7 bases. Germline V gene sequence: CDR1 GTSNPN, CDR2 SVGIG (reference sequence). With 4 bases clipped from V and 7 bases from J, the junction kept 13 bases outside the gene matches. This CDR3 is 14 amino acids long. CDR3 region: CAWNGLAGVEEQYF. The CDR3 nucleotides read TGTGCCTGGAATGGGTTGGCGGGAGTAGAGGAGCAGTACTTC.

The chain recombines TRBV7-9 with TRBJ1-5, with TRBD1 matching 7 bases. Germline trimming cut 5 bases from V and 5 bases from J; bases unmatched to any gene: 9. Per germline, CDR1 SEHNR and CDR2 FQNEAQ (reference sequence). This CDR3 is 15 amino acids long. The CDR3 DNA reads TGTGCCAGCAGCCCGACGGGACAGCTCGATCAGCCCCAGCATTTT. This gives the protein CASSPTGQLDQPQHF.

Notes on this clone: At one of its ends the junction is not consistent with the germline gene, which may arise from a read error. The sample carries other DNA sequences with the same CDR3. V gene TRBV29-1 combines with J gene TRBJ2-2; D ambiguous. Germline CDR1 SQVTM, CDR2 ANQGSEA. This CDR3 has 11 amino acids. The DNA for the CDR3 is TGCAGCGTTTACTACACTGGGGAGCTGTTTTTT. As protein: CSVYYTGELFF.

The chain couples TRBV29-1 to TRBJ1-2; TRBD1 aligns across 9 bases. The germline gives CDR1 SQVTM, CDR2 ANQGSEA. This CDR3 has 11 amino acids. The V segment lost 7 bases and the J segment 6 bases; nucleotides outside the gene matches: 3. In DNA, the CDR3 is TGCAGCGGGGGACAGGGAGATGGCTACACCTTC. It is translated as CSGGQGDGYTF.

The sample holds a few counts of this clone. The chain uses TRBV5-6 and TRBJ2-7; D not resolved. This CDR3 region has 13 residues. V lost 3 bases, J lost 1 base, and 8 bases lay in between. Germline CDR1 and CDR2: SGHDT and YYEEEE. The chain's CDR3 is CASSSTTSYEQYF. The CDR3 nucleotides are TGTGCCAGCAGCTCAACTACGTCCTACGAGCAGTACTTC.

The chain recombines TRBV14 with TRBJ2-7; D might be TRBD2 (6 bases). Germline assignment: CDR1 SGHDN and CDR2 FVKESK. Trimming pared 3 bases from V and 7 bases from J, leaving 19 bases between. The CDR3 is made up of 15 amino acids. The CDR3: CASSQYPGRGGEQYF. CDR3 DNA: TGTGCCAGCAGCCAGTACCCGGGCCGCGGAGGGGAGCAGTACTTC.

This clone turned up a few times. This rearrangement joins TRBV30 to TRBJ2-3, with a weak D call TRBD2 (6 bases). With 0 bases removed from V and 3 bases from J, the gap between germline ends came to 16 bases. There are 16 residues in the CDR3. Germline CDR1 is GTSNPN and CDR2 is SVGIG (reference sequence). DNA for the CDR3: TGTGCCTGGAGTGTACTCTCCGGTAGCGGTACAGATACGCAGTATTTT. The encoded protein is CAWSVLSGSGTDTQYF.